This record covers a single T cell receptor (beta chain). The antigen is undetermined. Germline lookup yields CDR1 SGHRS and CDR2 YFSETQ. The CDR3 loop spans 14 amino acids. V lost 3 bases to trimming and J lost 3 bases, with 13 bases between them. What was amplified from RNA transcripts were TCR beta CDR3 regions. The HTBI primer set served for first-round RT-PCR of the TCR CDR3. TCRdb re-derived calls from the multiplex PCR reads in MiXCR, one entry per CDR3 protein. The data hold under 400,000 distinct CDR3 sequences, with 21% observed a single time. The sample is drawn from a study of T cells in Graves' hyperthyroidism and ophthalmopathy. Study-level points and caveats: Ophthalmopathy was separated from stable hyperthyroidism by a 13 V-J model. In the blood, most expanded thyroid clonotypes above 0.001 appeared as well.

Newly diagnosed patients aged 18 to 65 had hyperthyroidism of under 2 months' duration. Pregnant or lactating patients were excluded, as were those with uncontrolled infection or other autoimmune disease. Material: blood. The sequence derives from a woman in her forties or fifties with Graves' hyperthyroidism. The chain uses TRBV5-1 and TRBJ2-7; D gene uncertain. The CDR3 sequence: CASSSLTSYYEQYF. DNA for the CDR3: TGCGCCAGCAGCTCGCTGACAAGCTACTACGAGCAGTACTTC.